This T cell receptor (beta chain) was identified during a study of CXCR3-negative and CXCR3-positive naive CD8 T cells. Study overall: There were 140 million or so TRB reads altogether, and each library had about 1.5 +/- 0.3 million of them.

Study-wide results and caveats: With CXCR3 expression partially decreased after cryopreservation, most assays relied on fresh PBMCs. Naive CXCR3-negative cells resembled naive CXCR3-positive cells in TRBV-TRBJ usage; memory cells differed.

UMI-tagged TRB cDNA libraries were built via 5' RACE. TCRdb re-called the 5' RACE reads, yielding one record per CDR3 amino acid sequence without DNA. This table lists 100,000 to 150,000 distinct CDR3 sequences. Naive CD8+ T cells showed a CD45RO-CCR7+CD27+CD95- phenotype. The CDR3 loop spans 13 amino acids. The germline gives CDR1 SQVTM, CDR2 ANQGSEA. In regard to this clonotype: Its antigen remains unidentified.

The sample consisted of naive CXCR3- CD8+ T cells from blood. As to subset: CD45RO-CCR7+CD27+CD95- naive CD8+ T cells lacking CXCR3 (TNR3-). The sequence came from a human donor in good health. Some clones in this sample may be carry-over from other donors' samples. This rearrangement joins TRBV29-1 to TRBJ1-1; the TCRdb D gene call, TRBD1, has no DNA to confirm it. The CDR3 region is CSVERQGNTEAFF.